This passage covers 9 T cell receptor beta chains from one sample sequenced in a study of T cell repertoires in cytomegalovirus infection (dated by TCRdb to the late 2010s). Sequencing took place on an Illumina HiSeq 1500. Using fastp at Q25 and MiXCR, TCRdb reprocessed the public reads and kept productive beta chains. Each record represents a unique CDR3 protein, reported with the most common genes and DNA among its rows. Here the sample has 200,000 to 300,000 distinct CDR3 sequences; approximately 13% occur a single time. Together, the top ten hold 1.6% of the sample. Sequenced: PBMCs. Source of these receptors: a human donor in good health (CMV status not recorded). Some clones in this sample may be carry-over from other donors' samples.

This clonotype showed up just once. The J gene is TRBJ2-3, the V gene TRBV20-1; D is perhaps TRBD1 (6 bases). Per the germline V gene, CDR1 is DFQATT and CDR2 is SNEGSKA (reference sequence). The CDR3 has 15 residues. V lost 5 bases to trimming and J lost 2 bases, with 17 bases between them. Here the CDR3 reads CSAYVRTVTTDTQYF. The DNA of the CDR3 is TGCAGTGCTTACGTCAGGACAGTGACCACAGATACGCAGTATTTT.

This clonotype was counted many times. The chain employs TRBV7-2 and TRBJ2-1, with 7 bases fitting TRBD2. CDR3 length: 16 amino acids. Germline CDR1 and CDR2: SGHTA and FQGNSA. Unmatched junction bases numbered 12, after V lost 3 bases and J lost 7 bases. The CDR3 loop is CASSLKWTSGANEQFF. The CDR3 nucleotides are TGTGCCAGCAGCTTGAAGTGGACTAGTGGGGCGAATGAGCAGTTCTTC.

A few counts support this clonotype. The V and J genes are TRBV2 and TRBJ2-1; TRBD1 might be the D (5 bases). The CDR3 is 14 residues long. Germline V gives CDR1 SNHLY, CDR2 FYNNEI. V lost 2 bases, J lost 5 bases, and 10 bases lay in between. In DNA form, the CDR3 reads TGTGCCAGCAGTGAAAAGGGGAAACACAATGAGCAGTTCTTC. It translates to CASSEKGKHNEQFF.

The chain links TRBV28 to TRBJ2-3; 11 bases align to TRBD2. CDR3 length: 16 amino acids. Germline loops: CDR1 MDHEN, CDR2 SYDVKM. With V trimmed by 5 bases and J by 2 bases, 6 bases remained unmatched. CDR3 loop: CASSPLGLADTDTQYF. CDR3 in DNA: TGTGCCAGCAGTCCCCTGGGACTAGCGGACACAGATACGCAGTATTTT.

This clonotype was seen repeatedly, ten times or more. The V and J genes are TRBV7-2 and TRBJ2-2; TRBD1 agrees at 7 bases. The CDR3 contains 15 residues. CDR1 and CDR2 (germline): SGHTA, FQGNSA. J gave up 0 bases and V 6 bases, and 4 bases lay outside the gene matches. CDR3 region: CASSLRGPNTGELFF. Here the CDR3 DNA reads TGTGCCAGCAGTCTAAGGGGGCCGAACACCGGGGAGCTGTTTTTT.

This clonotype was seen ten or more times. The V and J genes are TRBV28 and TRBJ2-1, with TRBD1 identical over 9 bases. V gave up 3 bases and J gave up 7 bases; unmatched junction bases: 4. The V gene's germline CDR1 is MDHEN and CDR2 SYDVKM. This CDR3 comprises 14 residues. CDR3 coding DNA: TGTGCCAGCAGTTTTATGACAGGGGGGAATGAGCAGTTCTTC. Translation: CASSFMTGGNEQFF.

This chain joins TRBV29-1 and TRBJ2-4; 7 bases align to TRBD1. Germline CDR1 and CDR2: SQVTM and ANQGSEA. V shed 7 bases and J 8 bases; nucleotides not matched to a gene: 8. This CDR3 region has 12 residues. The DNA of the CDR3 is TGCAGCGGAGGGACAGCCCAAGACATTCAGTACTTC. Residues: CSGGTAQDIQYF.

This clonotype was detected ten times or more. This chain joins TRBV28 and TRBJ2-2; no firm D call. V dropped 5 bases and J dropped 0 bases, with 10 bases sitting between them. The CDR3 contains 15 residues. Germline V gene sequence: CDR1 MDHEN, CDR2 SYDVKM. CDR3 in DNA: TGTGCCAGCAGTCGAAGGTCTCCGAACACCGGGGAGCTGTTTTTT. It codes for CASSRRSPNTGELFF.

The table lists this clonotype with many counts. The CDR3 bases are TGTGCCAGCAGTTATCGGGACACTGAAGCTTTCTTT. Amino acid sequence: CASSYRDTEAFF. The genes are TRBV6-6 and TRBJ1-1; D gene unclear. Trimming shortened V by 3 bases and J by 3 bases, and 5 bases separated the two germline ends. This CDR3 comprises 12 residues. CDR1 and CDR2 (germline): MNHNY, SVGAGI (reference sequence).